Below, 5 T cell receptor beta chains from the same sample are listed, as sequenced in a study (dated by TCRdb to between 2015 and 2016). Libraries were prepared through RT-PCR. The reads were generated on an Illumina MiSeq. TCRdb reprocessing: public reads trimmed at Q25 with fastp, clones called with MiXCR, in-frame beta chains kept. Rows are combined by CDR3 protein, so each entry shows the most common genes and DNA. This sample is represented by about 680,000 distinct CDR3 sequences; 14% of them were singletons. The top ten clonotypes cover 3.6% of the sample. Sequencing input: memory CD4+ T cells from blood. These receptors were taken from a female donor in good health, serving as a healthy control.

The J gene is TRBJ1-5, the V gene TRBV6-1; no reliable D call. This CDR3 contains 12 residues. Trimming took 8 bases from V and 7 from J, leaving 12 bases between them. The V gene's germline CDR1 is MNHNS and CDR2 SASEGT. The CDR3 bases are TGTGCCAGCGTTTCACCAGGCCAGCCCCAGCATTTT. Its translation is CASVSPGQPQHF.

The V gene is TRBV7-6, the J gene TRBJ2-1; possible D gene TRBD2, 6 bases. Germline V gene sequence: CDR1 SGHVS, CDR2 FNYEAQ. The CDR3 runs 17 residues. Trimming removed 0 bases from V and 9 bases from J, with 21 bases in between. CDR3 protein: CASSLAVAQGGRGEQFF. DNA for the CDR3: TGTGCCAGCAGCTTAGCGGTAGCGCAAGGAGGGCGCGGTGAGCAGTTCTTC.

This clonotype was seen more than once but under ten times. The chain joins TRBV27 to TRBJ2-1; 7 bases agree with TRBD1. Germline-derived CDR1 and CDR2 are MNHEY and SMNVEV (reference sequence). This CDR3 contains 15 residues. Trimming at V came to 7 bases and at J to 7 bases, leaving 13 bases not matched to a gene. Here the CDR3 reads CASTLRGRGLNEQFF. CDR3 bases: TGTGCCAGCACCCTCCGGGGCAGGGGGTTGAATGAGCAGTTCTTC.

This clonotype has only a few counts. The chain employs TRBV20-1 and TRBJ1-4; 8 bases line up with TRBD1. Germline V CDR1 and CDR2: DFQATT, SNEGSKA (reference sequence). The CDR3 is made up of 15 amino acids. V gave up 6 bases and J gave up 2 bases; unmatched junction bases: 8. The CDR3 loop reads CSAVGQGATNEKLFF. The DNA of the CDR3 is TGCAGTGCCGTGGGCCAGGGGGCGACTAATGAAAAACTGTTTTTT.

About this clonotype: A much larger clonotype is one base distant, so this may be a read error. The V call is TRBV29-1, the J call TRBJ2-7; 8 nucleotides align to TRBD1. CDR3 length: 12 amino acids. The V gene's germline CDR1 is SQVTM and CDR2 ANQGSEA. The trim removed 4 bases at V and 4 bases at J, leaving 3 bases unmatched. CDR3 residues: CSVVRTGYEQYF. The CDR3 DNA follows: TGCAGCGTTGTTAGGACAGGGTACGAGCAGTACTTC.